This TCR beta chain is from a study of OX40 agonist ivuxolimab in advanced cancers. The V gene lost 4 bases and the J gene lost 4 bases, with 7 bases spanning the gap. There are 12 residues in the CDR3. Germline V gene sequence: CDR1 MNHEY, CDR2 SMNVEV (reference sequence). The repertoire was sequenced with immunoSEQ multiplex PCR; TCRdb's copy has only in-frame clones and lacks some. The sample has fewer than 85,000 clones; 60% to 80% are singletons. The gene calls are TRBV27 and TRBJ1-2; D not resolved. Sequencing was performed on CD4+ or CD8+ T cells sorted from blood, taken in a trial of the OX40 agonist ivuxolimab. The TCR sequence derives from an adult with an advanced solid tumor such as melanoma, head and neck, liver or kidney cancer. CDR3: CASSSGLYGYTF. The CDR3 DNA follows: TGTGCCAGCAGTTCAGGTCTCTATGGCTACACCTTC.